The 14 T cell receptor beta chains given below trace back to one sample, sequenced in a study of blood T cell repertoires in COVID-19. The assay was immunoSEQ multiplex PCR, and TCRdb's table has in-frame clones only and misses some. The data show almost 200,000 clones, roughly 90% seen once. Sequencing used PBMCs or T cells enriched from blood (not recorded which). The receptor source for this set is a woman in her late teens or twenties who had recovered from COVID-19.

The chain is built from TRBV9 and TRBJ2-3; 7 bases map to TRBD2. The V gene end was trimmed by 1 base and the J gene end by 2 bases; junction bases not matched to a gene: 4. There are 15 residues in the CDR3. Germline V gene lookup returns CDR1 SGDLS and CDR2 YYNGEE. CDR3: CASSVSGGYTDTQYF. In DNA, the CDR3 is TGTGCCAGCAGCGTATCCGGGGGGTACACAGATACGCAGTATTTT.

The chain carries TRBV24-1 and TRBJ1-2, with unresolved D. The CDR3 has 13 residues. V shed 0 bases and J shed 4 bases, with 5 bases lying between them. The V gene's germline CDR1 is KGHDR and CDR2 SFDVKD. The CDR3 nucleotides are TGTGCCACCAGTGATTTGAAGAGCTATGGCTACACCTTC. Protein product: CATSDLKSYGYTF.

CDR3 protein: CASTRDRGQVGYTF. The CDR3 DNA follows: TGTGCCAGCACCCGGGACAGGGGGCAGGTCGGCTACACCTTC. J is TRBJ1-2 and V is TRBV6-5; TRBD1 matches at 12 bases. Losses at the gene ends were 7 bases for V and 8 bases for J; bases not matched to a gene: 8. The CDR3 has 14 amino acids. Germline V gene sequence: CDR1 MNHEY, CDR2 SVGAGI.

In its sample, this clone was seen a few times. The chain employs TRBV5-1 and TRBJ1-5, with D maybe TRBD1 (5 bases). Germline loops: CDR1 SGHRS, CDR2 YFSETQ. CDR3 length: 15 residues. V was shortened by 0 bases and J by 4 bases, with 11 bases between the two germline ends. The CDR3 region is CASSLGEGRNQPQHF. For the CDR3, the DNA is TGCGCCAGCAGCTTGGGGGAGGGGAGAAATCAGCCCCAGCATTTT.

The chain links TRBV28 to TRBJ1-5; possibly TRBD1 for D (6 bases). Germline values: CDR1 MDHEN, CDR2 SYDVKM. CDR3 length equals 15 residues. Trimming removed 6 bases at V and 3 bases at J, with 15 bases between. The CDR3 DNA follows: TGTGCCAGCAGGGGGGCTGGCAGGGTCAATCAGCCCCAGCATTTT. Protein product: CASRGAGRVNQPQHF.

A single count supports this clone. The CDR3 DNA reads as TGTGCCTGGTCCGGGACTAACTACAATGAGCAGTTCTTC. Translation: CAWSGTNYNEQFF. The chain has TRBV30 and TRBJ2-1, with 7 bases matching TRBD2. The CDR3 sequence is 13 residues long. Losses at the gene ends were 5 bases for V and 3 bases for J; bases not matched to a gene: 4. Germline V CDR1 and CDR2: GTSNPN, SVGIG (reference sequence).

Only a few counts were recorded for this clone. The rearrangement uses TRBV6-5 and TRBJ2-2; 8 positions match TRBD2. The length of the CDR3 is 14 residues. Germline-derived CDR1 and CDR2 are MNHEY and SVGAGI. J gave up 3 bases and V 7 bases, and 4 bases lay outside the gene matches. CDR3 coding DNA: TGTGCCAGCAAGCCCGGGGGGGACACCGGGGAGCTGTTTTTT. Its protein is CASKPGGDTGELFF.

The V call is TRBV19, the J call TRBJ2-7; TRBD1 matches at 8 bases. The trim removed 1 base at V and 2 bases at J, leaving 1 base unmatched. The CDR3 runs 14 residues. CDR1 LNHDA and CDR2 SQIVND come from the germline V gene (reference sequence). The CDR3 is CASSIVTGAYEQYF. In DNA, the CDR3 is TGTGCCAGTAGTATAGTGACAGGGGCCTACGAGCAGTACTTC.

The chain combines TRBV19 with TRBJ1-1, with no clear D. From germline, CDR1 is LNHDA and CDR2 SQIVND (reference sequence). The ends were cut back, 7 bases at V and 4 bases at J, with 13 bases in the middle. The CDR3 contains 13 residues. CDR3 in DNA: TGTGCCAGTATAGGGAGGGTCGGCACTGAAGCTTTCTTT. Its translation: CASIGRVGTEAFF.

This chain links TRBV29-1 with TRBJ1-1, with 7 positions matching TRBD1. The CDR3 has 14 residues. From germline, CDR1 is SQVTM and CDR2 ANQGSEA. Trimming cost V 7 bases and J 6 bases; bases outside gene matches: 14. The CDR3 is CSASPGQMVAEAFF. The CDR3 DNA reads TGCAGCGCCTCCCCGGGACAGATGGTTGCTGAAGCTTTCTTT.

The V gene is TRBV4-1, the J gene TRBJ2-3; D might be TRBD2 (5 bases). The CDR3 loop spans 17 amino acids. CDR1 is MGHRA, CDR2 YSYEKL, per germline. V was trimmed by 0 bases and J by 1 base, leaving 14 bases between them. The CDR3 here is CASSQDFLDLGTDTQYF. Written as DNA, the CDR3 is TGCGCCAGCAGCCAAGATTTCTTGGACTTGGGCACAGATACGCAGTATTTT.

The chain carries TRBV19 and TRBJ1-6, with TRBD1 matching 9 bases. With V trimmed by 4 bases and J by 6 bases, 4 bases remained unmatched. The germline V gene encodes CDR1 LNHDA and CDR2 SQIVND (reference sequence). The CDR3 contains 15 residues. The CDR3 nucleotides are TGTGCCAGTAGTACGGGACAGGGAGCTAATTCACCCCTCCACTTT. This sequence encodes CASSTGQGANSPLHF.

The DNA for the CDR3 is TGTGCCAGCAGGGTTCCTCGGGAGGCGGCCGTTGGAAACACCTTC. Translation gives CASRVPREAAVGNTF. The chain combines TRBV6-5 with TRBJ1-2, with unresolved D. The V end lost 6 bases, the J end lost 12 bases, and 26 bases lay between the germline ends. The length of the CDR3 is 15 residues. Germline V gene lookup returns CDR1 MNHEY and CDR2 SVGAGI.

The chain is built from TRBV15 and TRBJ1-1; TRBD1 might be the D (6 bases). V lost 0 bases and J 5 bases, leaving 10 bases between the germline ends. From germline, CDR1 is LNHNV and CDR2 YYDKDF (reference sequence). The CDR3 runs 14 residues. CDR3 protein: CATSRDRGGTEAFF. The DNA of the CDR3 is TGTGCCACCAGCAGAGACAGGGGAGGGACTGAAGCTTTCTTT.